A selection of T cell receptor beta chains follows, all from one sample in a study of radiotherapy plus CTLA-4 blockade in lung cancer. Measured with immunoSEQ multiplex PCR; TCRdb has only the in-frame clones, and not every one. The table shows roughly 120,000 clones, with about four fifths occurring only once. Here the sequenced sample was peripheral blood, taken from a patient treated with radiotherapy plus ipilimumab. All receptors come from a human donor with non-small cell lung cancer who had a partial response to radiotherapy plus ipilimumab. CDR3s include the opening cysteine and the closing phenylalanine or tryptophan. D genes are given only for firm matches. The size entry is marked missing in some rows and otherwise reads once, few, many or a size class.

abundance	j_gene	v_gene	d_gene	CDR3aa	CDR3nt
-	TRBJ2-2	TRBV9	TRBD1	CASSRTGGAWELFF	TGTGCCAGCAGCCGGACAGGGGGCGCGTGGGAGCTGTTTTTT
-	TRBJ1-2	TRBV2	-	CASTSSGAARNYGYTF	TGTGCCAGCACCTCAAGCGGAGCAGCTCGAAACTATGGCTACACCTTC
-	TRBJ2-5	TRBV4-3	TRBD2	CASSQGPSGQETQYF	TGCGCCAGCAGCCAAGGACCTAGCGGCCAAGAGACCCAGTACTTC
few	TRBJ2-7	TRBV6-5	TRBD1	CASSTGQGNEQYF	TGTGCCAGCAGTACGGGACAGGGCAACGAGCAGTACTTC
-	TRBJ1-4	TRBV18	-	CASSPSLGGGSEKLFF	TGTGCCAGCTCACCCTCCCTCGGGGGAGGGAGTGAAAAACTGTTTTTT
-	TRBJ2-7	TRBV7-2	TRBD2	CASSSVGGAYEQYF	TGTGCCAGCAGCTCCGTTGGGGGGGCCTACGAGCAGTACTTC
-	TRBJ2-4	TRBV28	-	CASNRGHQNIQYF	TGTGCCAGCAACCGGGGACACCAAAACATTCAGTACTTC
-	TRBJ2-1	TRBV9	-	CASSDSPSYNEQFF	TGTGCCAGCAGCGACTCCCCCTCCTACAATGAGCAGTTCTTC
-	TRBJ1-2	TRBV5-6	-	CASSPDTSYGYTF	TGTGCCAGCAGCCCGGACACCTCCTATGGCTACACCTTC
-	TRBJ2-5	TRBV28	-	CASSLELTGHQETQYF	TGTGCCAGCAGCCTAGAGCTGACAGGACACCAAGAGACCCAGTACTTC
-	TRBJ2-6	TRBV7-2	TRBD1	CASTTGFISGANVLTF	TGTGCCAGCACGACAGGGTTTATCTCTGGGGCCAACGTCCTGACTTTC
-	TRBJ1-5	TRBV19	-	CASSPRPRGIGMSNQPQHF	TGTGCCAGTAGTCCGCGGCCCAGGGGTATTGGGATGAGCAATCAGCCCCAGCATTTT
-	TRBJ1-6	TRBV5-4	-	CASSSPGGGSYNSPLHF	TGTGCCAGCAGCTCTCCAGGAGGAGGCTCCTATAATTCACCCCTCCACTTT
-	TRBJ2-7	TRBV28	TRBD1	CASKEQGARDEQYF	TGTGCCAGTAAGGAACAGGGGGCGAGGGACGAGCAGTACTTC
few	TRBJ1-2	TRBV18	-	CASSREGLGYGYTF	TGTGCCAGCTCACGGGAGGGCTTGGGCTATGGCTACACCTTC
-	TRBJ1-5	TRBV6-6	TRBD1	CASSWGQGNQPQHF	TGTGCCAGCAGTTGGGGACAGGGGAATCAGCCCCAGCATTTT
-	TRBJ2-7	TRBV11-2	-	CASSLGGVREQYF	TGTGCCAGCAGCTTAGGGGGGGTTCGCGAGCAGTACTTC
once	TRBJ2-2	TRBV7-8	TRBD2	CASSHSGGGSAGELFF	TGTGCCAGCAGCCACTCGGGAGGAGGGTCGGCCGGGGAGCTGTTTTTT
-	TRBJ2-1	TRBV4-1	TRBD2	CASSPLTSGLYNEQFF	TGCGCCAGCAGCCCGTTGACTAGCGGGCTTTACAATGAGCAGTTCTTC
-	TRBJ2-2	TRBV27	TRBD2	CASRGTRITGELFF	TGTGCCAGCAGAGGGACTAGGATCACCGGGGAGCTGTTTTTT
-	TRBJ2-1	TRBV4-2	TRBD2	CASSQDGGSTNNEQFF	TGTGCCAGCAGCCAAGATGGCGGGAGTACGAACAATGAGCAGTTCTTC
-	TRBJ2-2	TRBV19	TRBD2	CASREVSGTSGGELFF	TGTGCCAGTAGAGAAGTGAGCGGGACCTCTGGCGGGGAGCTGTTTTTT
-	TRBJ1-5	TRBV7-2	TRBD1	CASSLGDRGRIDQPQHF	TGTGCCAGCAGCTTAGGGGACAGGGGGCGCATCGATCAGCCCCAGCATTTT
-	TRBJ1-5	TRBV4-1	-	CASSPDSPHSNQPQHF	TGCGCCAGCAGCCCGGACTCGCCGCATAGCAATCAGCCCCAGCATTTT
-	TRBJ2-2	TRBV2	TRBD1	CASSGDRGTGELFF	TGTGCCAGCAGCGGGGACAGGGGGACCGGGGAGCTGTTTTTT
-	TRBJ1-1	TRBV25-1	TRBD1	CASRSPPGQGFTEAFF	TGTGCCAGCAGGAGTCCTCCGGGACAGGGATTCACTGAAGCTTTCTTT
-	TRBJ2-7	TRBV29-1	-	CSVVVGSYEQYF	TGCAGCGTTGTGGTAGGGAGCTACGAGCAGTACTTC
few	TRBJ2-3	TRBV27	TRBD1	CASSLSSQGSTDTQYF	TGTGCCAGCAGTTTATCGTCACAGGGGAGCACAGATACGCAGTATTTT
-	TRBJ1-2	TRBV5-4	-	CASSLVLGGYTF	TGTGCCAGCAGCTTGGTTCTCGGTGGCTACACCTTC
-	TRBJ1-1	TRBV5-4	-	CASSIENEAFF	TGTGCCAGCAGCATTGAGAATGAAGCTTTCTTT
-	TRBJ1-3	TRBV4-2	-	CASSQGTSRGSGNTIYF	TGTGCCAGCAGCCAAGGGACCTCCCGGGGCTCTGGAAACACCATATATTTT
once	TRBJ1-3	TRBV7-2	-	CASSSATGTFMGNTIYF	TGTGCCAGCAGCTCCGCCACAGGGACCTTCATGGGAAACACCATATATTTT
-	TRBJ1-2	TRBV5-1	TRBD1	CASSQGTDYGYTF	TGCGCCAGCAGCCAAGGGACAGACTATGGCTACACCTTC
-	TRBJ1-3	TRBV6-5	-	CASSYGDIAGNTIYF	TGTGCCAGCAGTTACGGGGACATCGCTGGAAACACCATATATTTT
-	TRBJ2-5	TRBV12-5	TRBD2	CASGYRDKRERLETQYF	TGTGCTAGTGGTTACCGAGATAAGCGGGAGAGGCTGGAGACCCAGTACTTC
few	TRBJ2-3	TRBV19	TRBD2	CASMREGSADTQYF	TGTGCCAGTATGCGGGAGGGGAGCGCAGATACGCAGTATTTT
-	TRBJ1-1	TRBV28	TRBD1	CASSWTGKMMNTEAFF	TGTGCCAGCAGCTGGACAGGGAAGATGATGAACACTGAAGCTTTCTTT
-	TRBJ1-5	TRBV19	TRBD1	CASRSRGQGSNQPQHF	TGTGCCAGTAGGAGCAGGGGGCAAGGGAGCAATCAGCCCCAGCATTTT
-	TRBJ1-5	TRBV28	TRBD1	CAIRDRGLSSNQPQHF	TGTGCTATTAGGGACAGGGGGCTAAGTAGCAATCAGCCCCAGCATTTT
-	TRBJ1-4	TRBV5-1	-	CASSSGQPSTNEKLFF	TGCGCCAGCAGCTCCGGACAGCCCTCAACTAATGAAAAACTGTTTTTT
-	TRBJ2-1	TRBV9	-	CASSYSGANYNEQFF	TGTGCCAGCAGCTATAGCGGAGCAAACTACAATGAGCAGTTCTTC
-	TRBJ1-5	TRBV28	TRBD1	CASSFEGQGSNQPQHF	TGTGCCAGCAGTTTTGAAGGACAGGGTAGCAATCAGCCCCAGCATTTT
-	TRBJ1-3	TRBV19	-	CASRKGGSGNTIYF	TGTGCCAGTAGGAAGGGAGGCTCTGGAAACACCATATATTTT
few	TRBJ1-6	TRBV7-2	-	CASSPPRLRDSPLHF	TGTGCCAGCAGCCCACCGCGCCTTCGGGATTCACCCCTCCACTTT
few	TRBJ1-4	TRBV5-6	TRBD1	CASSPTGNEKLFF	TGTGCCAGCAGCCCGACAGGGAATGAAAAACTGTTTTTT
once	TRBJ1-1	TRBV10-2	TRBD1	CASISGTGSGEAFF	TGCGCCAGCATCTCCGGGACAGGGTCGGGTGAAGCTTTCTTT
-	TRBJ1-5	TRBV28	TRBD1	CASKTATGGYSNQPQHF	TGTGCCAGCAAAACCGCTACAGGGGGCTATAGCAATCAGCCCCAGCATTTT
-	TRBJ2-7	TRBV6-5	TRBD1	CASRPGRGREQYF	TGTGCCAGCAGACCCGGCAGGGGGCGAGAGCAGTACTTC
-	TRBJ1-6	TRBV5-1	-	CASSSPGNSPLHF	TGCGCCAGCAGCAGTCCGGGTAATTCACCCCTCCACTTT
-	TRBJ2-5	TRBV28	TRBD2	CASSPLGTSGRARTQYF	TGTGCCAGCAGTCCCCTGGGGACTAGCGGGCGGGCAAGGACCCAGTACTTC
-	TRBJ1-2	TRBV19	TRBD1	CASSIGTGGDYGYTF	TGTGCCAGTAGTATCGGGACAGGGGGGGACTATGGCTACACCTTC
-	TRBJ1-1	TRBV5-1	-	CASNTQGTKNTEAFF	TGCGCCAGCAATACACAGGGAACTAAGAACACTGAAGCTTTCTTT
-	TRBJ2-7	TRBV9	-	CASSVAVGGHYEQYF	TGTGCCAGCAGCGTAGCTGTGGGAGGCCACTACGAGCAGTACTTC
-	TRBJ1-4	TRBV7-2	-	CASSPALATNEKLFF	TGTGCCAGCAGCCCCGCACTCGCAACTAATGAAAAACTGTTTTTT
-	TRBJ2-5	TRBV14	TRBD1	CASSQGQGRRQETQYF	TGTGCCAGCAGCCAGGGACAGGGGCGGCGCCAAGAGACCCAGTACTTC
-	TRBJ1-1	TRBV18	-	CASSPSGGELNTEAFF	TGTGCCAGCTCACCTAGTGGGGGCGAATTGAACACTGAAGCTTTCTTT
-	TRBJ1-6	TRBV30	-	CAWSTQPKGNSPLHF	TGTGCCTGGAGTACACAGCCTAAGGGGAATTCACCCCTCCACTTT
-	TRBJ2-1	TRBV7-2	TRBD1	CASSLDRGGHNEQFF	TGTGCCAGCAGCTTGGACAGGGGTGGGCACAATGAGCAGTTCTTC
-	TRBJ1-2	TRBV5-1	-	CASSFEVKLYGYTF	TGCGCCAGCAGCTTCGAAGTGAAACTCTATGGCTACACCTTC